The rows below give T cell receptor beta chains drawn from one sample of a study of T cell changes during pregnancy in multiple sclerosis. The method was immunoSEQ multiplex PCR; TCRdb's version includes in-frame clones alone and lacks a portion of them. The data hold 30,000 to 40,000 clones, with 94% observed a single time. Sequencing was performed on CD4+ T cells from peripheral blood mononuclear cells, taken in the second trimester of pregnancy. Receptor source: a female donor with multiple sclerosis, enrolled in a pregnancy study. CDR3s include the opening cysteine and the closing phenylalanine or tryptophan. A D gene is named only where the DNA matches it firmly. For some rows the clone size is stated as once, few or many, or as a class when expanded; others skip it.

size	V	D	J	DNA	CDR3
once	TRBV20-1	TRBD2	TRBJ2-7	TGCAGTGCTAGTCGGGGGGTCGAGCAGTACTTC	CSASRGVEQYF
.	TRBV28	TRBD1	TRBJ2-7	TGTGCCAGCAGTTCCGTCGGGACAGGACTCTCCTACGAGCAGTACTTC	CASSSVGTGLSYEQYF
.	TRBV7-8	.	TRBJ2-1	TGTGCCAGCAGCCCCCCGGGTGGCTCCTACAATGAGCAGTTCTTC	CASSPPGGSYNEQFF
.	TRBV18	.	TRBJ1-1	TGTGCCAGCTCACCGGCGAACACTGAAGCTTTCTTT	CASSPANTEAFF
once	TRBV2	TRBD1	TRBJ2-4	TGTGCCAGCAGTCCGCCTAGGACAGGGCCCATAAACATTCAGTACTTC	CASSPPRTGPINIQYF
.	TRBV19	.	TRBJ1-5	TGTGCCAGTAGTAAGGCAGGGTACAATCAGCCCCAGCATTTT	CASSKAGYNQPQHF
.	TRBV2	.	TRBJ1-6	TGTGCCAGCAGTGAAGTTCTGCAGGTCTCACCCCTCCACTTT	CASSEVLQVSPLHF
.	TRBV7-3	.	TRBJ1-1	TGTGCCAGCAGACTTCAGGAGAACACTGAAGCTTTCTTT	CASRLQENTEAFF
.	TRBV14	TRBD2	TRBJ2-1	TGTGCCAGCAGCGAGACTAGCGGGAGTATCTACAATGAGCAGTTCTTC	CASSETSGSIYNEQFF
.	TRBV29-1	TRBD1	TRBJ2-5	TGCAGCATCTCAACCCACAGGGGACCCCAAGAGACCCAGTACTTC	CSISTHRGPQETQYF
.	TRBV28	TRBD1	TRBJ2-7	TGTGCCAGCAGCCAAGTATTGGGACAGGGGGCCTACGAGCAGTACTTC	CASSQVLGQGAYEQYF
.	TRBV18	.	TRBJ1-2	TGTGCCAGCTCACCCCCCGGGGGCTATGGCTACACCTTC	CASSPPGGYGYTF
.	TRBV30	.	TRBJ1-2	TGTGCCTGCGGACCCCTCGGGAGTGGCTACACCTTC	CACGPLGSGYTF
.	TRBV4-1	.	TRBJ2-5	TGCGCCAGCAGTGGACTATCCGAGACCCAGTACTTC	CASSGLSETQYF
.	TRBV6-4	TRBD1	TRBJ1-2	TGTGCCAGCAGTGACCCGACAGGGAACTATGGCTACACCTTC	CASSDPTGNYGYTF
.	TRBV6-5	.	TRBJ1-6	TGTGCCAGCAGTTACGCCTCCAGTTTCTATAATTCACCCCTCCACTTT	CASSYASSFYNSPLHF
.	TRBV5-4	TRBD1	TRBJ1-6	TGTGCCAGCAGCCCAAGGACAGGGTCTTTAGATTCACCCCTCCACTTT	CASSPRTGSLDSPLHF
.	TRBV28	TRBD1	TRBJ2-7	TGTGCCAGCATCGCGACAGGGGCTCTGGGCGAGCAGTACTTC	CASIATGALGEQYF
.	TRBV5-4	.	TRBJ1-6	TGTGCCAGCAGCCCCTCGGAGGGTAATATTAATTCACCCCTCCACTTT	CASSPSEGNINSPLHF
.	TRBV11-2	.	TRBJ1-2	TGTGCCAGCAGCTTAGTCCGGGGAGGAGACTATGGCTACACCTTC	CASSLVRGGDYGYTF
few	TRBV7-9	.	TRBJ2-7	TGTGCCAGCAGCTGGCCGACAGGCAGCAGCGAGCAGTACTTC	CASSWPTGSSEQYF
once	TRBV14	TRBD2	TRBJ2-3	TGTGCCAGCAGCCAAAGGCGTGGTTGGGCGGGGGGGCCGCCAGATACGCAGTATTTT	CASSQRRGWAGGPPDTQYF
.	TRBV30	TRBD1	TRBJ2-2	TGTGCCTGGACCCAGGGGGCCGGGGAGCTGTTTTTT	CAWTQGAGELFF
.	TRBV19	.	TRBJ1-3	TGTGCCAGTAGGTTGAGCTCTGGAAACACCATATATTTT	CASRLSSGNTIYF
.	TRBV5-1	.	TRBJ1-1	TGCGCCAGCACTCCCGCGTTCAACCCGAACACTGAAGCTTTCTTT	CASTPAFNPNTEAFF
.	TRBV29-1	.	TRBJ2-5	TGCAGCGTTGGACATAAGCAAGAGACCCAGTACTTC	CSVGHKQETQYF
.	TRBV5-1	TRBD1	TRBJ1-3	TGCGCCAGCAGCTTGGTCGGGACAGGGGTTTCCTCTGGAAACACCATATATTTT	CASSLVGTGVSSGNTIYF
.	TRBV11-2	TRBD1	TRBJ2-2	TGTGCCAGCAGCCCCCTACCCGGGACAGGGGGACTCAACACCGGGGAGCTGTTTTTT	CASSPLPGTGGLNTGELFF
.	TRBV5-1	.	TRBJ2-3	TGCGCCAGCAGCTTGGGACAAACGGGGTCCACAGATACGCAGTATTTT	CASSLGQTGSTDTQYF
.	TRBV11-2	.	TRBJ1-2	TGTGCCAGCAGCTCCTTCGGGGGGGCAACTAACTATGGCTACACCTTC	CASSSFGGATNYGYTF
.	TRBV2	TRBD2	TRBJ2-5	TGTGCCAGCATCATTAGCGGGGGGGCGTTTGAGACCCAGTACTTC	CASIISGGAFETQYF
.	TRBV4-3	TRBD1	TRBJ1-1	TGCGCCAGCAGCCAAGGCGCCAGGGGGCTGACTGAAGCTTTCTTT	CASSQGARGLTEAFF
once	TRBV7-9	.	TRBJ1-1	TGTGCCAGCAGCTCGGACTGGAACACTGAAGCTTTCTTT	CASSSDWNTEAFF
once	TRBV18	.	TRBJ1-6	TGTGCCAGCTCACCATTACTGGATTCACCCCTCCACTTT	CASSPLLDSPLHF
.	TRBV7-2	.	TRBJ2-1	TGTGCCAGCAGCTTAGGGGCAGGGACCTACAATGAGCAGTTCTTC	CASSLGAGTYNEQFF
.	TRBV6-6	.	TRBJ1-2	TGTGCCAGCAGTTATGGTACCGAGCCGGGGGGCTACACCTTC	CASSYGTEPGGYTF
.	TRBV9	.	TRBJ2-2	TGTGCCAGCAGCCGAAGGGGGGGGCGCTTAACCGGGGAGCTGTTTTTT	CASSRRGGRLTGELFF
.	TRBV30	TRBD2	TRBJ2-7	TGTGCCTGGAGTGTACGTTGGGTGGGAGGGGACGAGCAGTACTTC	CAWSVRWVGGDEQYF
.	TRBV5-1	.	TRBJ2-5	TGCGCCAGCAGCTCGGGACAACCCCAAGAGACCCAGTACTTC	CASSSGQPQETQYF
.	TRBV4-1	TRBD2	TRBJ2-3	TGCGCCAGCAGCCAAGATGGACCCCGGACTAGCGGCTCGCCAGATACGCAGTATTTT	CASSQDGPRTSGSPDTQYF
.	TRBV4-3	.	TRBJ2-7	TGCGCCAGCAGCCAGGGGGATCAGGGGATCTACGAGCAGTACTTC	CASSQGDQGIYEQYF
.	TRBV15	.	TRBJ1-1	TGTGCCACCAGCAGGGATCCCGGGAGAATGAACACTGAAGCTTTCTTT	CATSRDPGRMNTEAFF